Included here is one T cell receptor beta chain sequence, with context. This record comes from a study of T cell changes during pregnancy in multiple sclerosis. Profiling relied on immunoSEQ multiplex PCR, and the TCRdb table lists in-frame clones only, not all of them. This table has 50,000 to 65,000 clones, over 75% appearing once. Germline CDR1 and CDR2: MNHNY and SVGAGI (reference sequence). The J segment lost 5 bases and the V segment lost 8 bases, leaving 9 bases of the junction unmatched. The CDR3 loop spans 16 amino acids. The chain uses TRBV6-6 and TRBJ2-3, with 14 bases that match TRBD2. The sequence derives from a female donor with multiple sclerosis, enrolled in a pregnancy study. Sample: peripheral blood, taken in the first trimester of pregnancy. Written as DNA, the CDR3 is TGTGCCAGCGGGGATCCGGGACTAGCGGGAGTAGATACGCAGTATTTT. It translates to CASGDPGLAGVDTQYF.